This entry describes one T cell receptor (beta chain). Its antigen remains unidentified. The record originates from a study of T cell responses to AZD1222 COVID-19 vaccine. V gave up 3 bases and J gave up 1 base, with 17 bases separating them. The CDR3 covers 17 residues. Per the germline V gene, CDR1 is MGHRA and CDR2 is YSYEKL. The study, taken as a whole, reports: CD4 TCRs linked to vaccination spanned spike, dominating at 160-218 and 743-854. Only a handful of AZD1222 recipients tested seropositive at baseline. Most donors were white British, females outnumbered males, and clonal diversity was possibly underestimated.

Sequencing was performed with immunoSEQ multiplex PCR; in TCRdb, only in-frame clones are kept and a portion is missing. This sample carries roughly 150,000 clones, about nine tenths of them seen once, and the ten largest clones take around 5%. The sequencing here drew on peripheral blood, taken on day 0 of AZD1222 vaccination. This clonotype was obtained from an adult in good health. The J gene is TRBJ2-3, the V gene TRBV4-1, with a possible D match to TRBD2 (6 bases). CDR3 protein: CASSHPASTGGTDTQYF. In nucleotides, the CDR3 is TGCGCCAGCAGCCATCCCGCTTCGACGGGGGGCACAGATACGCAGTATTTT.